These 29 T cell receptor beta chains were sequenced from one sample in a study of T cell changes during pregnancy in multiple sclerosis. Profiling relied on immunoSEQ multiplex PCR, and the TCRdb table lists in-frame clones only, not all of them. The table shows about 40,000 clones, with 90% to 95% occurring only once. Sequencing used peripheral blood, obtained before pregnancy. These TCRs come from a female donor with multiple sclerosis, enrolled in a pregnancy study.

The chain's CDR3 is CASRPPGSSYEQYF. In DNA, the CDR3 is TGTGCCAGCAGGCCTCCGGGTAGCTCCTACGAGCAGTACTTC. V is TRBV6-5 and J is TRBJ2-7; D gene ambiguous. Deletions cut 6 bases from V and 0 bases from J, with 12 bases between. Germline values: CDR1 MNHEY, CDR2 SVGAGI. This CDR3 has 14 amino acids.

This clone was counted a single time. This chain uses TRBV6-1 with TRBJ1-5; D perhaps matches TRBD1 (5 bases). Germline CDR1 is MNHNS and CDR2 is SASEGT. Trimming removed 3 bases from V and 6 bases from J, with 15 bases in between. The CDR3 is 15 residues long. The CDR3, as DNA: TGTGCCAGCAGTGATAGTTGGGGGGATTCTCAGCCCCAGCATTTT. Its protein product is CASSDSWGDSQPQHF.

V is TRBV19 and J is TRBJ2-7, with TRBD2 as a possible D gene (5 bases). The CDR3 totals 16 residues. Germline loops: CDR1 LNHDA, CDR2 SQIVND (reference sequence). V was shortened by 5 bases and J by 2 bases, with 19 bases between the two germline ends. CDR3 residues: CASSPPGSPIPYEQYF. The CDR3 nucleotides read TGTGCCAGTAGTCCCCCGGGAAGCCCGATACCCTACGAGCAGTACTTC.

This chain uses TRBV30 with TRBJ2-5; TRBD2 agrees at 11 bases. There are 16 residues in the CDR3. With V trimmed by 0 bases and J by 5 bases, 8 bases remained unmatched. Looked up from germline, CDR1 is GTSNPN and CDR2 is SVGIG (reference sequence). CDR3 protein: CAWSVGTSGSYETQYF. The CDR3 DNA is TGTGCCTGGAGTGTAGGAACTAGCGGGAGTTATGAGACCCAGTACTTC.

V and J are TRBV28 and TRBJ1-5; unclear D gene. Between the trimmed V and J ends, which lost 4 bases and 6 bases, there was a span of 4 bases. Germline values: CDR1 MDHEN, CDR2 SYDVKM. The CDR3 extends over 11 amino acids. The CDR3 loop reads CASSSFQPQHF. The DNA of the CDR3 is TGTGCCAGCAGTTCCTTTCAGCCCCAGCATTTT.

The gene calls are TRBV28 and TRBJ2-7; D is possibly TRBD1 (5 bases). Germline loops: CDR1 MDHEN, CDR2 SYDVKM. This CDR3 has 12 amino acids. Trimming left V 8 bases short and J 5 bases short, with 13 bases between. The CDR3 nucleotides are TGTGCCAGCGGCAGGGTGGTTAACGAGCAGTACTTC. It codes for CASGRVVNEQYF.

The CDR3 bases are TGTGCCTGGAACGTGGGGGCCGAGGGAAACACCATATATTTT. Translated: CAWNVGAEGNTIYF. This chain joins TRBV30 and TRBJ1-3, with D perhaps matching TRBD1 (6 bases). Trimming removed 4 bases at V and 4 bases at J, with 14 bases between. The CDR3 contains 14 residues. In germline, CDR1 is GTSNPN, CDR2 SVGIG (reference sequence).

This chain uses TRBV6-1 with TRBJ2-3; the D gene is possibly TRBD2 (7 bases). Germline loops: CDR1 MNHNS, CDR2 SASEGT. The CDR3 totals 15 residues. V lost 10 bases and J 2 bases, leaving 19 bases between the germline ends. The CDR3 nucleotides are TGTGCCATCCGTTCGGGAGCGGGACACACAGATACGCAGTATTTT. It specifies CAIRSGAGHTDTQYF.

This rearrangement joins TRBV7-3 to TRBJ2-3; no clear D. Germline values: CDR1 SGHTA, CDR2 FQGTGA. V gave up 0 bases and J gave up 4 bases, with 5 bases separating them. The CDR3 runs 13 residues. The CDR3 bases are TGTGCCAGCAGCTTAACAAACTCAGATACGCAGTATTTT. Its translation is CASSLTNSDTQYF. Looking up the rest from reference TRBV7-3 and TRBJ2-3 gives the full variable domain: GAGVSQTPSNKVTEKGKYVELRCDPISGHTALYWYRQSLGQGPEFLIYFQGTGAADDSGLPNDRFFAVRPEGSVSTLKIQRTERGDSAVYLCASSLTNSDTQYFGPGTRLTVL.

This chain uses TRBV5-1 with TRBJ2-5; 11 nucleotides agree with TRBD2. Germline values: CDR1 SGHRS, CDR2 YFSETQ. The CDR3 has 16 residues. V trimming: 4 bases; J trimming: 0 bases; junction bases outside the gene matches: 5. The CDR3 spells CASSPLAGGHQETQYF. CDR3 sequence (DNA): TGCGCCAGCAGCCCGCTAGCGGGAGGCCACCAAGAGACCCAGTACTTC. Combining the CDR3 with reference TRBV5-1 and TRBJ2-5 gives the whole variable domain KAGVTQTPRYLIKTRGQQVTLSCSPISGHRSVSWYQQTPGQGLQFLFEYFSETQRNKGNFPGRFSGRQFSNSRSEMNVSTLELGDSALYLCASSPLAGGHQETQYFGPGTRLLVL.

CDR3 in DNA: TGTGCCAGCAGCTTGACGACAGGGTGGTATGGCTACACCTTC. Its protein product is CASSLTTGWYGYTF. This rearrangement joins TRBV5-6 to TRBJ1-2, with TRBD1 matching over 7 bases. Germline trimming cut 1 base from V and 5 bases from J; bases unmatched to any gene: 5. This CDR3 is 14 amino acids long. CDR1 and CDR2 from the germline V gene are SGHDT and YYEEEE.

The chain combines TRBV6-4 with TRBJ2-1; the match to TRBD2 covers 10 bases. Germline V lookup: CDR1 MRHNA, CDR2 SNTAGT. The CDR3 is 14 residues long. Germline trimming cut 6 bases from V and 8 bases from J; bases unmatched to any gene: 7. The CDR3, as DNA: TGTGCCAGCAGAGGGACTAGCGTTACGGATGAGCAGTTCTTC. It translates to CASRGTSVTDEQFF.

This clone appeared once. DNA of the CDR3: TGTGCCAGCTCACCTGGACTTAATGAAAAACTGTTTTTT. This gives the protein CASSPGLNEKLFF. The gene calls are TRBV18 and TRBJ1-4, with D unclear. This CDR3 is 13 amino acids long. Germline V gene sequence: CDR1 KGHSH, CDR2 LQKENI. Trimming removed 3 bases at V and 4 bases at J, with 6 bases between.

J is TRBJ2-2 and V is TRBV10-3, with D tentatively TRBD1 (6 bases). This CDR3 has 16 amino acids. V lost 3 bases and J lost 3, with 14 bases in between. CDR1 is ENHRY and CDR2 is SYGVKD in the germline V gene. The CDR3 bases are TGTGCCATCAGTGACCGGAGACAGGAATACACCGGGGAGCTGTTTTTT. This encodes CAISDRRQEYTGELFF.

A single count supports this clone. The chain links TRBV9 to TRBJ1-4; a possible D gene is TRBD1 (6 bases). The V gene's germline CDR1 is SGDLS and CDR2 YYNGEE. The CDR3 runs 15 residues. V lost 1 base and J 7 bases, leaving 14 bases between the germline ends. CDR3 protein: CASSVSGAKGEKLFF. CDR3 DNA sequence: TGTGCCAGCAGCGTATCAGGGGCCAAGGGTGAAAAACTGTTTTTT.

The chain links TRBV5-6 to TRBJ2-7; weak D call: TRBD1 (6 bases). Germline V gene data show CDR1 as SGHDT and CDR2 as YYEEEE. This CDR3 is built from 13 residues. V lost 0 bases to trimming and J lost 7 bases, with 11 bases between them. The CDR3 protein is CASSLGTDREQYF. Here the CDR3 DNA reads TGTGCCAGCAGCTTGGGGACAGACCGTGAGCAGTACTTC.

CDR3 bases: TGTGCCAGCAGCTTATTAACGGGACCCGCGGGGGGCGAGCAGTACTTC. Protein product: CASSLLTGPAGGEQYF. V and J are TRBV7-8 and TRBJ2-7, with TRBD2 matching 8 bases. Trimming took 2 bases from V and 6 from J; bases not matched to a gene: 12. This CDR3 spans 16 amino acids. Germline V gene sequence: CDR1 SGHVS, CDR2 FQNEAQ.

This chain connects TRBV28 to TRBJ2-7, with a weak D call TRBD2 (6 bases). The V and J ends lost 6 bases and 3 bases respectively, with 18 bases between them. CDR1 MDHEN and CDR2 SYDVKM come from the germline V gene. CDR3 length equals 15 residues. DNA of the CDR3: TGTGCCAGCAGGGAGACAGCGGGCGGGATCTACGAGCAGTACTTC. Translation gives CASRETAGGIYEQYF.

The V call is TRBV10-3, the J call TRBJ2-2; TRBD2 agrees at 14 bases. In germline, CDR1 is ENHRY, CDR2 SYGVKD. The J segment lost 5 bases and the V segment lost 6 bases, leaving 8 bases of the junction unmatched. This CDR3 spans 17 amino acids. The CDR3 region is CAIRRTSGRIGTGELFF. The CDR3 DNA sequence: TGTGCCATCAGAAGGACTAGCGGGAGGATTGGAACCGGGGAGCTGTTTTTT.

The rearrangement joins TRBV27 to TRBJ1-4, with TRBD1 as a possible D gene (6 bases). Germline V gives CDR1 MNHEY, CDR2 SMNVEV (reference sequence). With 5 bases removed from V and 7 bases from J, the gap between germline ends came to 20 bases. The length of the CDR3 is 16 residues. The CDR3 region is CASSITPTGIGEKLFF. CDR3 nucleotides: TGTGCCAGCAGTATTACACCCACAGGGATCGGTGAAAAACTGTTTTTT.

The chain links TRBV30 to TRBJ2-1; 9 bases map to TRBD2. J lost 7 bases, V lost 0 bases, and 7 bases had no gene match. In germline, CDR1 is GTSNPN, CDR2 SVGIG (reference sequence). The CDR3 runs to 15 residues. CDR3 in amino acids: CAWSVLSGSLNEQFF. Here the CDR3 DNA reads TGTGCCTGGAGTGTACTTAGCGGGAGTTTAAATGAGCAGTTCTTC.

The genes are TRBV28 and TRBJ1-2, with 7 bases aligning to TRBD1. CDR3 length: 14 amino acids. Germline CDR1 and CDR2: MDHEN and SYDVKM. The V and J ends lost 6 bases and 4 bases, in that order; junction bases with no gene match: 8. Written as DNA, the CDR3 is TGTGCCAGCAGCCCCTCCGACAGGGCCTATGGCTACACCTTC. Translating gives CASSPSDRAYGYTF.

This chain uses TRBV7-9 with TRBJ2-1; weak D call: TRBD2 (5 bases). Trimming stripped 5 bases from V and 4 bases from J, with 21 bases between. Germline V CDR1 and CDR2: SEHNR, FQNEAQ (reference sequence). This CDR3 is 17 amino acids long. The CDR3 spells CASSPPPAGRVYNEQFF. The CDR3 coding sequence is TGTGCCAGCAGCCCGCCGCCCGCGGGTAGGGTATACAATGAGCAGTTCTTC.

The chain combines TRBV2 with TRBJ1-2; D is uncertain. There are 13 residues in the CDR3. CDR1 and CDR2 (germline): SNHLY, FYNNEI. Trimming shortened V by 1 base and J by 7 bases, and 10 bases separated the two germline ends. The CDR3 DNA reads TGTGCCAGCAGTGAAGAGGCGGAGGTTGGCTACACCTTC. This gives the protein CASSEEAEVGYTF. Supplemented by reference TRBV2 and TRBJ1-2, the full variable domain reads EPEVTQTPSHQVTQMGQEVILRCVPISNHLYFYWYRQILGQKVEFLVSFYNNEISEKSEIFDDQFSVERPDGSNFTLKIRSTKLEDSAMYFCASSEEAEVGYTFGSGTRLTVV.

The chain employs TRBV7-9 and TRBJ1-1, with a tentative D call TRBD1 (6 bases). V was clipped by 1 base and J by 8 bases, with 8 bases between them. This CDR3 has 12 residues. Germline loops: CDR1 SEHNR, CDR2 FQNEAQ (reference sequence). Here the CDR3 DNA reads TGTGCCAGCAGCTTAGAAACAGGGGAAGCTTTCTTT. Amino acids: CASSLETGEAFF.

V is TRBV2 and J is TRBJ1-1, with 9 positions matching TRBD1. Germline CDR1 and CDR2: SNHLY and FYNNEI. The CDR3 runs 13 residues. The junction had 6 bases not matched to a gene; V was cut back by 6 bases and J by 7 bases. In DNA, the CDR3 is TGTGCCAGCAGACAGGGGGCCTCGGGTGAAGCTTTCTTT. Its translation: CASRQGASGEAFF.

This sequence joins TRBV28 and TRBJ1-2, with a weak D call TRBD1 (5 bases). The CDR3 contains 13 residues. V was clipped by 6 bases and J by 8 bases, with 16 bases between them. CDR1 MDHEN and CDR2 SYDVKM come from the germline V gene. This CDR3 is CASRPQGWWGYTF. DNA of the CDR3: TGTGCCAGCAGGCCTCAGGGTTGGTGGGGCTACACCTTC.

The count of this clone is one. The V and J genes are TRBV7-2 and TRBJ2-2; 11 nucleotides agree with TRBD1. The germline CDR1 and CDR2 sequences are SGHTA and FQGNSA. J gave up 7 bases and V 4 bases, and 11 bases lay outside the gene matches. The CDR3 is 17 residues long. Here the CDR3 reads CASSSGTGGPGFGELFF. The DNA for the CDR3 is TGTGCCAGCAGCTCCGGGACAGGGGGGCCCGGTTTCGGGGAGCTGTTTTTT.

The chain couples TRBV28 to TRBJ2-3; D is uncertain. CDR3 length: 11 amino acids. Trimming removed 6 bases from V and 4 bases from J, with 5 bases in between. From germline, CDR1 is MDHEN and CDR2 SYDVKM. CDR3 sequence reads: CASSLPDTQYF. The CDR3 bases are TGTGCCAGCAGCCTCCCAGATACGCAGTATTTT.